The clone carrying this T cell receptor beta chain is classed as medium-sized. Its antigen is unknown. This specimen comes from a study of T cell repertoires in cytomegalovirus infection. Whole-study results and caveats: Ex vivo responses were dominated by HLA-C-restricted CMV-specific TCR beta clonotypes.

TCRdb re-derived calls from the reads in MiXCR, one entry per CDR3 protein. The sample lists about half a million distinct CDR3 sequences; roughly a third were seen once. This CDR3 is built from 16 residues. Per germline, CDR1 SEHNR and CDR2 FQNEAQ (reference sequence). Germline trimming cut 5 bases from V and 3 bases from J; bases unmatched to any gene: 10. This TCR came from a human donor in good health (CMV status not recorded). Some clones in this sample may be carry-over from other donors' samples. The source was cultured PBMCs, collected from culture after CMV antigen stimulation. The rearrangement joins TRBV7-9 to TRBJ2-1, with TRBD2 matching 7 bases. CDR3 sequence (DNA): TGTGCCAGCAGCCAACACGGACTAGAGGGCTACAATGAGCAGTTCTTC. It specifies CASSQHGLEGYNEQFF.